This entry concerns a single T cell receptor beta chain. The antigen is unknown. The source of the sample is a study of cytomegalovirus exposure and HLA in healthy donors. Study-wide results and limits: One cluster of highly shared sequence variants probably arose as a sequencing artifact. Altogether, 160 or so TCR beta chains were recorded as cytomegalovirus-associated. HLA alleles were associated with some 16,000 TCR beta sequences in a later analysis at 0.05 false discovery rate. In a later analysis, V- and J-gene trimming of beta chains associated with a DCLRE1C missense variant, replicated independently.

PCR involved 60 Vbeta and 13 Jbeta primers. The assay was immunoSEQ multiplex PCR, and TCRdb's table has in-frame clones only and misses some. The sample has over 150,000 clones; 87% are singletons. Trimming removed 5 bases at V and 0 bases at J, with 10 bases between. Germline V CDR1 and CDR2: SGHAT, FQNNGV. This CDR3 spans 14 amino acids. Sequencing was carried out using PBMCs. The TCR was taken from a woman aged 25 to 39 in good health and CMV-seronegative. V and J are TRBV11-2 and TRBJ1-1; D gene uncertain. The CDR3 sequence: CASSPPSMNTEAFF. The CDR3 DNA is TGTGCCAGCAGCCCGCCCAGTATGAACACTGAAGCTTTCTTT. The complete variable domain, with remaining parts taken from reference TRBV11-2 and TRBJ1-1, reads EAGVAQSPRYKIIEKRQSVAFWCNPISGHATLYWYQQILGQGPKLLIQFQNNGVVDDSQLPKDRFSAERLKGVDSTLKIQPAKLEDSAVYLCASSPPSMNTEAFFGQGTRLTVV.